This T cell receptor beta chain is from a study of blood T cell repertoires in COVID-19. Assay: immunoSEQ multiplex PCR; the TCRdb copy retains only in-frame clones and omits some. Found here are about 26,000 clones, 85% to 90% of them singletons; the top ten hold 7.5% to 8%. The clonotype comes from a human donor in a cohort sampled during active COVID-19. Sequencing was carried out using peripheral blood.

The CDR3 loop is CSVEDSLAETYEQYF. CDR3 sequence (DNA): TGCAGCGTTGAAGATTCACTAGCGGAGACTTACGAGCAGTACTTC. The chain links TRBV29-1 to TRBJ2-7, with TRBD2 matching over 8 bases. CDR1 and CDR2 from the germline V gene are SQVTM and ANQGSEA. The CDR3 totals 15 residues. V was clipped by 0 bases and J by 4 bases; unmatched bases: 8.